This T cell receptor beta chain stems from a study of breast tumors, draining lymph nodes, adjacent tissues. Regarding the study as a whole: Tumor TCR diversity was below lymph nodes but above nontumor tissue.

This clonotype was counted ten times or more. Antigen: not known. TCRdb processed the multiplex PCR reads anew with MiXCR; each CDR3 protein has one entry. The sample consists of some 100,000 distinct CDR3 sequences, 21% of them appearing once. Axillary draining lymph nodes of breast cancer patients supplied the node samples. Germline V gene data show CDR1 as SGHDT and CDR2 as YYEEEE. The CDR3 runs to 14 residues. With V trimmed by 6 bases and J by 7 bases, 9 bases remained unmatched. The sequence derives from a female donor with breast cancer. Some clones in this sample may be carry-over from other donors' samples. The chain has TRBV5-6 and TRBJ1-2; TRBD1 aligns across 10 bases. The sample taken for sequencing was axillary lymph node tissue. In DNA, the CDR3 is TGTGCCAGCAAAGAGAGACAGGGGGCCCCTGGCTACACCTTC. Translation: CASKERQGAPGYTF.